This TCR beta chain was found in a study of spatial heterogeneity in lung cancer. Study details: Each unique TCR and UMI combination was seen more than ten times on average in raw reads.

TCRdb re-called the 5' RACE reads with MiXCR, one entry per CDR3 protein. The sample consists of about 21,000 distinct CDR3 sequences, just over 4.5% of them appearing once. Germline lookup yields CDR1 LNHDA and CDR2 SQIVND (reference sequence). Trimming removed 4 bases at V and 6 bases at J, with 15 bases between. This CDR3 has 14 residues. At least ten counts were recorded for this clonotype. Time point denoted: sample taken at primary tumor resection. Whole RNA from tumor, nontumor lung or frozen PBMC was sequenced unsorted. The sequences come from PBMCs, collected at surgery. The rearrangement links TRBV19 to TRBJ1-2, with D possibly matching TRBD1 (5 bases). This clonotype was sampled from a male donor with early-stage non-small cell lung cancer. This chain's CDR3 is CASSNPTETDGYTF. The CDR3 coding sequence is TGTGCCAGTAGTAACCCGACAGAAACAGATGGCTACACCTTC.